This TCR beta chain was retrieved from a study of blood T cell repertoires in COVID-19. Overall study: COVID-19 samples collected from the United States, Italy and Spain covered acute and convalescent phases. PBMCs, B-cell-depleted T cells, or T cells provided the cDNA or gDNA that made up the material.

Trimming pared 3 bases from V and 6 bases from J, leaving 8 bases between. The CDR3 is made up of 13 amino acids. In germline, CDR1 is LNHDA, CDR2 SQIVND (reference sequence). Original analysis: Nucleated cell number was recorded as an estimate derived from reference gene primer amplification. This table comes from immunoSEQ multiplex PCR, and its TCRdb copy is limited to in-frame clones, with some not included. The D gene and trimming were derived from the DNA, and the V and J assignments and clone size from that table. The sample yields approximately 86,000 clones, about 89% seen once. The clonotype comes from a man aged 45-65 years with acute or convalescent COVID-19. Sequencing was done on a sample of peripheral blood. The V and J genes are TRBV19 and TRBJ1-4; TRBD1 might be the D (6 bases). The CDR3 spells CASSINRDEKLFF. Written as DNA, the CDR3 is TGTGCCAGTAGTATCAACAGGGATGAAAAACTGTTTTTT.